Each of the 3 T cell receptor beta chains below was sequenced from the same sample in a study of blood T cell repertoires in COVID-19. Assay used: immunoSEQ multiplex PCR; TCRdb lists only in-frame clones, some missing. The data hold 200,000 to 250,000 clones, with roughly 82% observed a single time. The sample comprised PBMCs or T cells enriched from blood (not recorded which). The origin of the receptors is a woman aged 45-59 years who had recovered from COVID-19.

This sequence joins TRBV19 and TRBJ2-7; the match to TRBD2 covers 11 bases. V dropped 6 bases and J dropped 0; count of bases not matched to a gene: 4. This CDR3 region has 15 residues. CDR1 and CDR2 (germline): LNHDA, SQIVND (reference sequence). CDR3 in amino acids: CASRGTSGYSYEQYF. CDR3 in DNA: TGTGCCAGTAGGGGGACTAGCGGTTACTCCTACGAGCAGTACTTC.

This clone was found once. This chain connects TRBV24-1 to TRBJ1-4, with no clear D. V was clipped by 0 bases and J by 8 bases, with 9 bases between them. The length of the CDR3 is 14 residues. From germline, CDR1 is KGHDR and CDR2 SFDVKD. CDR3 sequence (DNA): TGTGCCACCAGTGATTTGCGGCAGGTCGAAAAACTGTTTTTT. Encoded protein: CATSDLRQVEKLFF.

This clone was found once. This rearrangement joins TRBV10-3 to TRBJ2-3, with D perhaps matching TRBD1 (6 bases). This CDR3 comprises 19 residues. Per germline, CDR1 ENHRY and CDR2 SYGVKD. The V end was cut by 0 bases, the J end by 0 bases, with 19 bases between. The CDR3 coding sequence is TGTGCCATCAGTGAGTCGAGCGTCAGGGGTTTTTCTAGCACAGATACGCAGTATTTT. Translating gives CAISESSVRGFSSTDTQYF.